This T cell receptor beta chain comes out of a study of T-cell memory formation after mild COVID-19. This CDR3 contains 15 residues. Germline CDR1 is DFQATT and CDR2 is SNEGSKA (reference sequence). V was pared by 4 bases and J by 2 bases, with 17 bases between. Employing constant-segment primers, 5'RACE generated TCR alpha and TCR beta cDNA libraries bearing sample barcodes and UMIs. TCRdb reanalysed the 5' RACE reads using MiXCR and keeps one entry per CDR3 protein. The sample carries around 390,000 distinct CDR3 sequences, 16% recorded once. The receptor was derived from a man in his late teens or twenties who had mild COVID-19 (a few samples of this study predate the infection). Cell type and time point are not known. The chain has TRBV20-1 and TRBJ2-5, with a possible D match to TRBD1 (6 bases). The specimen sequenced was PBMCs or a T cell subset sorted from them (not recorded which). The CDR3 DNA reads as TGCAGTGCTACACCTGGCTCAGGGGCGCAAGAGACCCAGTACTTC. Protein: CSATPGSGAQETQYF.